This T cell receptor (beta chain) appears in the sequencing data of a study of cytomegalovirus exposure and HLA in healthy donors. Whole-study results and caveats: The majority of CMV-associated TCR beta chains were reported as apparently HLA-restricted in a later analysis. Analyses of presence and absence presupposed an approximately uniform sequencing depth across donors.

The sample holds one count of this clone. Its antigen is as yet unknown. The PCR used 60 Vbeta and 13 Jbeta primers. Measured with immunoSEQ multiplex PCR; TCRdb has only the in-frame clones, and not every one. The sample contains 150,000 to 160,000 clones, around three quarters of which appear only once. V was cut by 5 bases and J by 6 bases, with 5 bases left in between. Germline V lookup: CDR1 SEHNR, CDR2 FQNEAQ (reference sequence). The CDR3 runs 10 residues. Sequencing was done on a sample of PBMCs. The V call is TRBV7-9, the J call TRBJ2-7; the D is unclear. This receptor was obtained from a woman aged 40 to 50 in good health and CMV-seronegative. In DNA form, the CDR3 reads TGTGCCAGCAGCCCTCGCGAGCAGTACTTC. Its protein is CASSPREQYF.